This paragraph covers one T cell receptor beta chain sequence. In the study's own analysis: Amplification from reference gene primers served as the basis for estimated nucleated cell counts. TCRdb's copy holds only in-frame clones and misses some; the assay was immunoSEQ multiplex PCR. The V and J calls and clone size are taken from that table; D and trimming were inferred from the DNA. The data show some 200,000 clones, with 88% seen just once and over 1.5% held by the top ten. The sample originates from a study of blood T cell repertoires in COVID-19. This CDR3 contains 17 residues. Germline loops: CDR1 LNHDA, CDR2 SQIVND (reference sequence). The trim removed 5 bases at V and 0 bases at J, leaving 9 bases unmatched.

The source is a man between 65 and 85 years old with acute or convalescent COVID-19. The chain recombines TRBV19 with TRBJ2-2; 7 positions match TRBD1. Sample: peripheral blood. The CDR3 bases are TGTGCCAGTAGTTTACGCCCGGGGACAGCGAACACCGGGGAGCTGTTTTTT. Translation gives CASSLRPGTANTGELFF.